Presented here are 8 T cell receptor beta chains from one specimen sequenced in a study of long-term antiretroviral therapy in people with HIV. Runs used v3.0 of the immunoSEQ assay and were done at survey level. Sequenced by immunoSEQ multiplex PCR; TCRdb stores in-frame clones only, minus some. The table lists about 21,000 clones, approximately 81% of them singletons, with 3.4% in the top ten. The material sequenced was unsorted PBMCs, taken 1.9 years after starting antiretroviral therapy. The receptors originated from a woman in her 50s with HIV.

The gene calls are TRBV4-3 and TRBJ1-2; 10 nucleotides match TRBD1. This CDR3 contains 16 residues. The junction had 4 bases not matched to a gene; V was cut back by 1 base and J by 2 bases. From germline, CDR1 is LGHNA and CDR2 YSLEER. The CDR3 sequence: CASSQGVTGGNYGYTF. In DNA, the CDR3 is TGCGCCAGCAGCCAAGGAGTGACAGGGGGCAACTATGGCTACACCTTC.

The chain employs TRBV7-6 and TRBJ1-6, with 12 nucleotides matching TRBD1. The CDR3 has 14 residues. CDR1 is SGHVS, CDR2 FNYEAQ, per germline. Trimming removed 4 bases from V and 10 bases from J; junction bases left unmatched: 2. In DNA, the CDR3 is TGTGCCAGCAGCTCGGGACAGGGGGCATCACCCCTCCACTTT. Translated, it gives CASSSGQGASPLHF.

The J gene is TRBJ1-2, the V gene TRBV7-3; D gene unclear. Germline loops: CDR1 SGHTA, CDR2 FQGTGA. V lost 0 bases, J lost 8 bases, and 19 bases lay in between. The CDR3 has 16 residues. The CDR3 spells CASSLTPILGSGGYTF. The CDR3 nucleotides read TGTGCCAGCAGCTTAACCCCCATTTTAGGATCGGGAGGCTACACCTTC. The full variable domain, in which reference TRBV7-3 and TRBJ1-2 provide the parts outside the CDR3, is GAGVSQTPSNKVTEKGKYVELRCDPISGHTALYWYRQSLGQGPEFLIYFQGTGAADDSGLPNDRFFAVRPEGSVSTLKIQRTERGDSAVYLCASSLTPILGSGGYTFGSGTRLTVV.

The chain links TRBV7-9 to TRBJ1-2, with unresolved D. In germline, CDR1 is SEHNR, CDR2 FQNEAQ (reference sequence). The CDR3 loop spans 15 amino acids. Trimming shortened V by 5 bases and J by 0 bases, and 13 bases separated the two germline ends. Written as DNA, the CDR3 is TGTGCCAGCAGCGAAAGCGGCGGTCCTAACTATGGCTACACCTTC. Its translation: CASSESGGPNYGYTF.

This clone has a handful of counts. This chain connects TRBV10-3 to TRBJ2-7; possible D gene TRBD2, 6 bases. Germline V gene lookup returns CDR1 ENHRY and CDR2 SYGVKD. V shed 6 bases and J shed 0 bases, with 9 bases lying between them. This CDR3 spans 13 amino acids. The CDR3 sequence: CAISAGTSYEQYF. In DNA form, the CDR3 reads TGTGCCATCAGCGCGGGGACCTCCTACGAGCAGTACTTC.

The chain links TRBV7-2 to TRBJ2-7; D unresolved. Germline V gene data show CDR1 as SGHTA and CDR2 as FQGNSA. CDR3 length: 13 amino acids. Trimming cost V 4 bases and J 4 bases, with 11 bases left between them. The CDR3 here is CASSSESYYEQYF. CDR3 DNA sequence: TGTGCCAGCAGCTCAGAGAGTTATTACGAGCAGTACTTC. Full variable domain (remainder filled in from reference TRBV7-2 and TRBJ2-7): GAGVSQSPSNKVTEKGKDVELRCDPISGHTALYWYRQSLGQGLEFLIYFQGNSAPDKSGLPSDRFSAERTGGSVSTLTIQRTQQEDSAVYLCASSSESYYEQYFGPGTRLTVT.

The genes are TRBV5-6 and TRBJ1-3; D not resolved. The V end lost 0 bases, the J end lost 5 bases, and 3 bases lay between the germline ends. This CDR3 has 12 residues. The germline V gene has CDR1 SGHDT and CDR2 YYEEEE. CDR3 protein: CASSLGRNTIYF. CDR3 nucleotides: TGTGCCAGCAGCTTGGGGCGAAACACCATATATTTT.

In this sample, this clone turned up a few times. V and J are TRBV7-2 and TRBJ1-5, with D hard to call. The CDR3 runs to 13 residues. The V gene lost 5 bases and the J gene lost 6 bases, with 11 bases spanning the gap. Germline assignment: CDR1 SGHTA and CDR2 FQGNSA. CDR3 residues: CASSQDWGQPQHF. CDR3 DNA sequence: TGTGCCAGCAGCCAGGACTGGGGTCAGCCCCAGCATTTT.